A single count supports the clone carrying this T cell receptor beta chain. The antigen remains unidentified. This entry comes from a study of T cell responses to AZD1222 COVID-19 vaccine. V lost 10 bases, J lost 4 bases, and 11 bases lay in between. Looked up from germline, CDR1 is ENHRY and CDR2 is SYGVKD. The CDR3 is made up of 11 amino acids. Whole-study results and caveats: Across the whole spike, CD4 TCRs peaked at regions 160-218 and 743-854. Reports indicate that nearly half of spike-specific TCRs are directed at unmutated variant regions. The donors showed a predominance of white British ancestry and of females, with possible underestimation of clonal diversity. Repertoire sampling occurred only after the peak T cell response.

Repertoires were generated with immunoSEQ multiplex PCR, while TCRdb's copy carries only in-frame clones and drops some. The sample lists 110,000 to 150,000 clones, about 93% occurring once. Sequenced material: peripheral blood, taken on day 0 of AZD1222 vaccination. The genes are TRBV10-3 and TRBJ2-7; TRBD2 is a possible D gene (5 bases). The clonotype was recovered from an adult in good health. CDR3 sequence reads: CATAGGYEQYF. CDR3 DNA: TGTGCCACCGCCGGAGGATACGAGCAGTACTTC.